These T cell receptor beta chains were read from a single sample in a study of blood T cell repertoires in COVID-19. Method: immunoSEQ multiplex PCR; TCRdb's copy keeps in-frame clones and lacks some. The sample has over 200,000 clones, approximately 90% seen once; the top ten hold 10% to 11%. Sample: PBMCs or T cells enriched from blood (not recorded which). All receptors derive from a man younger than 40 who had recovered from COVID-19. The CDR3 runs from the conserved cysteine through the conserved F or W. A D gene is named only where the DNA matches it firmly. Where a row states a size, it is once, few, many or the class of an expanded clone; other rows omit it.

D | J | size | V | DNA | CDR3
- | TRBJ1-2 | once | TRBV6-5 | TGTGCCAGCAGGGGCTACGGAGGCTACACCTTC | CASRGYGGYTF
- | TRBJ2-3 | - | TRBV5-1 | TGCGCCAGCAGCTTACCATCCCCAGGGGATACGCAGTATTTT | CASSLPSPGDTQYF
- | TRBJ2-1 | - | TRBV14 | TGTGCCAGCAGCCAAGAGACTCCGAGCTCCTACAATGAGCAGTTCTTC | CASSQETPSSYNEQFF
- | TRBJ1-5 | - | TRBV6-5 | TGTGCCAGCAGTTCATCGGGACTGCTCAATCAGCCCCAGCATTTT | CASSSSGLLNQPQHF
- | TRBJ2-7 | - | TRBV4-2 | TGTGCCAGCAGCCAAGAATCCGACTATCCCTACGAGCAGTACTTC | CASSQESDYPYEQYF
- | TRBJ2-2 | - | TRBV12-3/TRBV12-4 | TGTGCCATTCTCTTGAACACCGGGGAGCTGTTTTTT | CAILLNTGELFF
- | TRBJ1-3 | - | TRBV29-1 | TGCAGCGTTGAAGATGGGGAGGGCACCATATATTTT | CSVEDGEGTIYF
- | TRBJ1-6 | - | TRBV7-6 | TGTGCCAGCAGCTTAGGAAGATTGGAGGGACGAGGTTCACCCCTCCACTTT | CASSLGRLEGRGSPLHF
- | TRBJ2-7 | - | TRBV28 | TGTGCCAGCACCCCGACGGGACTTAATGTCTACGAGCAGTACTTC | CASTPTGLNVYEQYF
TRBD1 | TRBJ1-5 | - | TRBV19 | TGTGCCAGTAGTATAGCGGGACAGGGAATGAATCAGCCCCAGCATTTT | CASSIAGQGMNQPQHF
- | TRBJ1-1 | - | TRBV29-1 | TGCAGCGTTTCCACGGAGCACAAAGCTTTCTTT | CSVSTEHKAFF
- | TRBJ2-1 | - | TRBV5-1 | TGCGCCAGCAGCTCCTATGGTGAAAATGAGCAGTTCTTC | CASSSYGENEQFF
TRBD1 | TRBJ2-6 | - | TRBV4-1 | TGCGCCAGCAGCCAATTTTTCATTTCCAGGGGGCGGCTCAGCTCTGGGGCCAACGTCCTGACTTTC | CASSQFFISRGRLSSGANVLTF
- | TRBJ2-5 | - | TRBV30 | TGTGCCTGGAGTGTCGGGTCGGGGGAGACCCAGTACTTC | CAWSVGSGETQYF
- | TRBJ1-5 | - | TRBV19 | TGTGCCAGTAGTATAGCGGTCAATCAGCCCCAGCATTTT | CASSIAVNQPQHF
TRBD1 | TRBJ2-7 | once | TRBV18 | TGTGCCAGCTCACCCGGACAGGGGCCATACGAGCAGTACTTC | CASSPGQGPYEQYF
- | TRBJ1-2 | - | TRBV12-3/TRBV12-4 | TGTGCCAGCAGCCGGGACATAGGCTATGGCTACACCTTC | CASSRDIGYGYTF
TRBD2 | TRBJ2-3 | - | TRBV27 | TGTGCCAGCAGTCCCCCCGGGGCGGGAGACACAGATACGCAGTATTTT | CASSPPGAGDTDTQYF
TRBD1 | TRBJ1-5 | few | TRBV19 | TGTGCCAGTAGTATAATGACAGGGGGCGGGAATCAGCCCCAGCATTTT | CASSIMTGGGNQPQHF
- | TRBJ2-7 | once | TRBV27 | TGTGCCAGCAGTTATCGACAGACCTACGAGCAGTACTTC | CASSYRQTYEQYF
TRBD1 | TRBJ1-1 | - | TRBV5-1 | TGCGCCAGCAGCTGGACAGGGAATGAAGCTTTCTTT | CASSWTGNEAFF
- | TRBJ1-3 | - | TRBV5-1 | TGCGCCAGCAGCTTTTGGCAGGGCGAAAACACCATATATTTT | CASSFWQGENTIYF
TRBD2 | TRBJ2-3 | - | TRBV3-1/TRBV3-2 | TGTGCCAGCAGCAGGACTAGCGGGGGGGCCTCAGATACGCAGTATTTT | CASSRTSGGASDTQYF
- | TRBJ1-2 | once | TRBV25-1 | TGTGCCAGCAGTCGGGCAGGGGACTATGGCTACACCTTC | CASSRAGDYGYTF
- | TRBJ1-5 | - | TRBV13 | TGTGCCAGCAGCTTAGGTCGGGGTCAGCCCCAGCATTTT | CASSLGRGQPQHF
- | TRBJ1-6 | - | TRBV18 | TGTGCCAGCTCACCAGGCAGGGGATCAGCCCTCCACTTT | CASSPGRGSALHF
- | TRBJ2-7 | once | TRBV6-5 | TGTGCCAGCAGTTACGAGGCAGGGACTTCCTACGAGCAGTACTTC | CASSYEAGTSYEQYF
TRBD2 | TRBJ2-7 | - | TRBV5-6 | TGTGCCAGCAGCCTAGCGGGAGAAGGATACGAGCAGTACTTC | CASSLAGEGYEQYF
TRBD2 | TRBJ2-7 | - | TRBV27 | TGTGCCAGCAGTTTCCCGACGGGGAGGGGCGAGCAGTACTTC | CASSFPTGRGEQYF
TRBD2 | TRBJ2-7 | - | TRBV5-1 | TGCGCCAGCAGCTTGGATTCAAGCGGGAGGGCCTCAAGCGAGCAGTACTTC | CASSLDSSGRASSEQYF
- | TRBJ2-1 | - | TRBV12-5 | TGTGCTAGTGTTACTTTACTTGGGCAGTTCTTC | CASVTLLGQFF
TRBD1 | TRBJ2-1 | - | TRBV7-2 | TGTGCCAGCAGCTTAGTGGGACAGGGGCGTGAGCAGTTCTTC | CASSLVGQGREQFF
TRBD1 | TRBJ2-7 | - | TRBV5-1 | TGCGCCAGCAGCTGGCGGGACAGGGGGCGCGACGAGCAGTACTTC | CASSWRDRGRDEQYF
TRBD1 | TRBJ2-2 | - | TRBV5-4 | TGTGCCAGCAGTACCTGGACAGGGGGAAACACCGGGGAGCTGTTTTTT | CASSTWTGGNTGELFF
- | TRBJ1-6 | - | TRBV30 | TGTGCCTGGAGTAGCGGTTCACCCCTCCACTTT | CAWSSGSPLHF
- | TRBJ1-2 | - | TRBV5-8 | TGTGCCAGCAGCCCAAACTATGGCTACACCTTC | CASSPNYGYTF
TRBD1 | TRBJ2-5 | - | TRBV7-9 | TGTGCCAGCAGCTTGGCCGGGACAGGGGTGGAGACCCAGTACTTC | CASSLAGTGVETQYF
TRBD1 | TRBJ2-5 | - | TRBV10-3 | TGTGCCATCAGTGCCACCGCAAAAACAGGGGGCACCAAACAAGAGACCCAGTACTTC | CAISATAKTGGTKQETQYF
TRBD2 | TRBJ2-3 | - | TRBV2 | TGTGCCAGCAGTGTAGCGGGAGGCCCAGATACGCAGTATTTT | CASSVAGGPDTQYF
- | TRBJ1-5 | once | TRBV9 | TGTGCCAGCAGCCAAGGGGGAAATAATCAGCCCCAGCATTTT | CASSQGGNNQPQHF
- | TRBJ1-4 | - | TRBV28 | TGTGCCAGCAGTTTATGGCAGGGTGGTGAACTGTTTTTT | CASSLWQGGELFF
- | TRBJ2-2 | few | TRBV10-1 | TGCGCCAGCTCCCTGCGGAACACCGGGGAGCTGTTTTTT | CASSLRNTGELFF
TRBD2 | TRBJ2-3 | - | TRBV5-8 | TGTGCCAGCAGCTTCGGGGGGGCTTCTGGAGATACGCAGTATTTT | CASSFGGASGDTQYF
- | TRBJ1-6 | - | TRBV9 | TGTGCCAGCAGCGTGAACCCTCCCGGGAATTCACCCCTCCACTTT | CASSVNPPGNSPLHF
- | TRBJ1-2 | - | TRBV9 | TGTGCCAGCAGCGTAGATCCAGACAGGTACTATGGCTACACCTTC | CASSVDPDRYYGYTF
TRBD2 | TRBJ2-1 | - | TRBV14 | TGTGCCAGCAGCCAAGGCATAGCGGGGGGTTACAATGAGCAGTTCTTC | CASSQGIAGGYNEQFF
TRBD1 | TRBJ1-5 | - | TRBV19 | TGTGCCAGTACGGAGAGGCAGAGCAGGGGGCCTAATCAGCCCCAGCATTTT | CASTERQSRGPNQPQHF
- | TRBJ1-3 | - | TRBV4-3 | TGCGCCAGCAGCCAAGAACGGGGAAACACCATATATTTT | CASSQERGNTIYF
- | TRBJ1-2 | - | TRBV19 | TGTGCCAGTAGTATAGATTCGGGGATTGGCTATGGCTACACCTTC | CASSIDSGIGYGYTF
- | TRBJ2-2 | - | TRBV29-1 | TGCAGCGCCAATGGTGGACAGAGTTCCACCGGGGAGCTGTTTTTT | CSANGGQSSTGELFF
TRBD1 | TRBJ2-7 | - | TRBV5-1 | TGCGCCAGCAGCTCACAGGGGTACGAGCAGTACTTC | CASSSQGYEQYF
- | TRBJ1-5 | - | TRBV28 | TGTGCCAGCACCCTTGGAGGTCTCTTGAGCAATCAGCCCCAGCATTTT | CASTLGGLLSNQPQHF
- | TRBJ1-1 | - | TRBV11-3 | TGTGCCAGCAGCTTTACAGAGAACACTGAAGCTTTCTTT | CASSFTENTEAFF
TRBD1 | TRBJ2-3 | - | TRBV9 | TGTGCCAGCAGCCCTGGGACAGGGGTTAAGAACACAGATACGCAGTATTTT | CASSPGTGVKNTDTQYF
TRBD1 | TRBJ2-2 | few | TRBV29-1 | TGCAGCGTTGTGGGGGCAGGGGGGAACACCGGGGAGCTGTTTTTT | CSVVGAGGNTGELFF
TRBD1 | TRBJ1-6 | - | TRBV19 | TGTGCCAGTAGTGACAGGGGGCTTGGGAATTCACCCCTCCACTTT | CASSDRGLGNSPLHF
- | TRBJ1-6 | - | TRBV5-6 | TGTGCCAGCAGCTTGCGGGCGGGCCCCTTGGATTCACCCCTCCACTTT | CASSLRAGPLDSPLHF
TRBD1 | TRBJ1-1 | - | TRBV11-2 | TGTGCCAGCAGCTCCCGGGACAGGGTTGTTGCCACTGAAGCTTTCTTT | CASSSRDRVVATEAFF
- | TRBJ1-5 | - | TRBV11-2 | TGTGCCAGCAGCTTAGACAGGAATCAGCCCCAGCATTTT | CASSLDRNQPQHF
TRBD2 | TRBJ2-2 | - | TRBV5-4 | TGTGCCAGCACCATAACGGGGGGTATCGGTGTAGACACCGGGGAGCTGTTTTTT | CASTITGGIGVDTGELFF